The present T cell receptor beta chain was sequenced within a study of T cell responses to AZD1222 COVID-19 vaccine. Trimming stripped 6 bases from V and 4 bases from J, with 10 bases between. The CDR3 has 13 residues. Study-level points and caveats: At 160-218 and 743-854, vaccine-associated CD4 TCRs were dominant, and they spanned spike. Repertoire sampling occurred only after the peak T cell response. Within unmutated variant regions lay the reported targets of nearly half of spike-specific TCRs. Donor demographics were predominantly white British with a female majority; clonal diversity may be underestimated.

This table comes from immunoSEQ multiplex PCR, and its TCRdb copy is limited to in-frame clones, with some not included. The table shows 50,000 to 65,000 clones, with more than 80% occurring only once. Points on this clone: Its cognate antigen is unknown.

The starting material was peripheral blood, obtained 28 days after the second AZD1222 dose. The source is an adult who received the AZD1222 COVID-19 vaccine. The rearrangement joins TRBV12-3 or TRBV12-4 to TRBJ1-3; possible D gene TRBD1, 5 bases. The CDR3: CASRQGAGNTIYF. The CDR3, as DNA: TGTGCCAGCAGGCAGGGAGCGGGAAACACCATATATTTT.